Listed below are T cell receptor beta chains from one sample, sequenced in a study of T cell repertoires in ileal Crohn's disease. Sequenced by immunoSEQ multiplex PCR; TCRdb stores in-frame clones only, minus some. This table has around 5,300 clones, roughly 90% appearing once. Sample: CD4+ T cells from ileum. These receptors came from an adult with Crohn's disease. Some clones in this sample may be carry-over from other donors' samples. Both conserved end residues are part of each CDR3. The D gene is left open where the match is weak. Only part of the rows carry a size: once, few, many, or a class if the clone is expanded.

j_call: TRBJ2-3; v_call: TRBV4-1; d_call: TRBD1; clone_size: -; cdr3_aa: CASATGKTDTQYF; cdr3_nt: TGCGCCAGTGCGACAGGGAAGACAGATACGCAGTATTTT
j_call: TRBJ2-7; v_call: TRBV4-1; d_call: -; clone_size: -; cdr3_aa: CASSQSRVGYEQYF; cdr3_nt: TGCGCCAGCAGCCAATCGAGGGTTGGCTACGAGCAGTACTTC
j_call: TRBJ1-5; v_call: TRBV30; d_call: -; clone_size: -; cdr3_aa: CAWSLRRGRDQPQHF; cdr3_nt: TGTGCCTGGTCTCTTAGGCGGGGCCGGGATCAGCCCCAGCATTTT
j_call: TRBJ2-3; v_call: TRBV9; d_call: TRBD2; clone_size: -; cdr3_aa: CASSALLTSGMIDTQYF; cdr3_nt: TGTGCCAGCAGCGCCCTTTTGACTAGCGGGATGATAGATACGCAGTATTTT
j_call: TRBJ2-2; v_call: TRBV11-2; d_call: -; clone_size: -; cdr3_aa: CASSPGTLNTGELFF; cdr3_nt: TGTGCCAGCAGCCCTGGGACACTGAACACCGGGGAGCTGTTTTTT
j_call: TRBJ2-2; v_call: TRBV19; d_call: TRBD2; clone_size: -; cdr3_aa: CASSLLAVIDGELFF; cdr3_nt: TGTGCCAGTAGCCTACTAGCGGTGATCGACGGGGAGCTGTTTTTT
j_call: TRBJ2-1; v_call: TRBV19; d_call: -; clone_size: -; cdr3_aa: CASSPQGASYNEQFF; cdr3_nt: TGTGCCAGTAGTCCCCAAGGGGCCTCCTACAATGAGCAGTTCTTC
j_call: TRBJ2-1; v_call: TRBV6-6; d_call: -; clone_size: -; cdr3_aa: CASSYTSNEQFF; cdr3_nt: TGTGCCAGCAGTTACACCAGCAATGAGCAGTTCTTC
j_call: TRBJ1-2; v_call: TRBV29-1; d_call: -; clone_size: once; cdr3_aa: CSVDGEYYGYTF; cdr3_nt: TGCAGCGTTGATGGGGAGTACTATGGCTACACCTTC
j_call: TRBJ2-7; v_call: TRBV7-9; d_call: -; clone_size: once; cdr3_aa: CASSLGGASAVYEQYF; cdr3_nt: TGTGCCAGCAGCTTAGGAGGGGCTAGCGCCGTCTACGAGCAGTACTTC
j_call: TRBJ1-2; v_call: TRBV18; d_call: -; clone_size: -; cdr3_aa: CASSFTERGNYGYTF; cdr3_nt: TGTGCCAGCTCTTTTACGGAGCGGGGTAACTATGGCTACACCTTC
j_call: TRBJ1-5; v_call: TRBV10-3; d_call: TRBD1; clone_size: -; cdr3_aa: CAFWTGNYSNQPQHF; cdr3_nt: TGTGCCTTCTGGACAGGGAATTATAGCAATCAGCCCCAGCATTTT
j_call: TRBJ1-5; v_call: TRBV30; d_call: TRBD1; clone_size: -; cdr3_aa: CALGTVSGDQPQHF; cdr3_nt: TGTGCCTTGGGGACAGTAAGTGGGGATCAGCCCCAGCATTTT
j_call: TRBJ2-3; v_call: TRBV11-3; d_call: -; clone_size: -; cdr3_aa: CASSPYVTDTQYF; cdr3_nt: TGTGCCAGCAGCCCTTATGTCACAGATACGCAGTATTTT
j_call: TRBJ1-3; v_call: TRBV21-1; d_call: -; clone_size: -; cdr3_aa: CASSNHNWTRVGNTIYF; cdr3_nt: TGTGCCAGCAGCAACCACAACTGGACTCGAGTTGGAAACACCATATATTTT
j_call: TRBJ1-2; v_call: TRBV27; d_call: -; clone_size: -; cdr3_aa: CASSPRQAPVYGYTF; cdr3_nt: TGTGCCAGCAGCCCCCGACAGGCGCCCGTCTATGGCTACACCTTC
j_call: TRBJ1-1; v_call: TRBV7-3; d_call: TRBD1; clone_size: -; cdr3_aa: CASSAQGAPEAFF; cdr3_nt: TGTGCCAGCAGTGCTCAGGGGGCCCCTGAAGCTTTCTTT
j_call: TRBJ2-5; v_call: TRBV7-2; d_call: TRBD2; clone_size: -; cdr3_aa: CASSKKREQETQYF; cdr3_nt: TGTGCCAGCAGCAAAAAGCGGGAGCAGGAGACCCAGTACTTC
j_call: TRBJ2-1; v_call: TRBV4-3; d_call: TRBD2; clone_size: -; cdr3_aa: CASSHGLAGPDNEQFF; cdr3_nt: TGCGCCAGCAGCCATGGACTAGCGGGCCCCGACAATGAGCAGTTCTTC
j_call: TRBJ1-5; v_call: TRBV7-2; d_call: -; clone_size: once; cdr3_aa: CASSLGGGEPQHF; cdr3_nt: TGTGCCAGCAGCTTAGGGGGCGGTGAGCCCCAGCATTTT
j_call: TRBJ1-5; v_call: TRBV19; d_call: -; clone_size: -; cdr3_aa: CASTTRRDRPNQPQHF; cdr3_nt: TGTGCCAGTACCACCCGCCGAGACAGACCTAATCAGCCCCAGCATTTT
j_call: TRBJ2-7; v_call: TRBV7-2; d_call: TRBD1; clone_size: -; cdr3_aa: CASSPRTGPPYF; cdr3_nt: TGTGCCAGCAGCCCTCGGACAGGGCCTCCATACTTC
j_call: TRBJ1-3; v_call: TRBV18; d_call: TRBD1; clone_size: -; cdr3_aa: CASSPTDRSGNTIYF; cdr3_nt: TGTGCCAGCTCACCTACGGACAGGTCTGGAAACACCATATATTTT
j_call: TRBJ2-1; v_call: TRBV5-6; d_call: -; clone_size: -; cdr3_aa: CASSFLRGAQDEQFF; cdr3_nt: TGTGCCAGCAGCTTTCTCAGGGGGGCTCAAGATGAGCAGTTCTTC
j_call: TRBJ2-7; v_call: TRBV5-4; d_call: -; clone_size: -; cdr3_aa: CASSSLNSEEQYF; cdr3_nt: TGTGCCAGCAGCTCCCTCAATTCGGAGGAGCAGTACTTC
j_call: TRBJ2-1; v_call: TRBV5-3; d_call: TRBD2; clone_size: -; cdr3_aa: CARSLNTPPQGLTSGSSDNEQFF; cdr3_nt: TGTGCCAGAAGCTTGAATACCCCCCCTCAGGGACTGACTAGCGGGAGTAGCGACAATGAGCAGTTCTTC
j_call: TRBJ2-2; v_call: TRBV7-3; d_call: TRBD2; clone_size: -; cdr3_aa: CASSPLAGVYTGELFF; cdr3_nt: TGTGCCAGCAGCCCCCTAGCGGGAGTGTATACCGGGGAGCTGTTTTTT
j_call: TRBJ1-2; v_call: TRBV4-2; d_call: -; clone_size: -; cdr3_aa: CASSQETGNPNYGYTF; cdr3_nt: TGTGCCAGCAGCCAAGAGACGGGAAACCCTAACTATGGCTACACCTTC
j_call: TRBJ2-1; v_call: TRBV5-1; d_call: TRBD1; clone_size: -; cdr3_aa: CASSLVPGQGPSFGNEQFF; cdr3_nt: TGCGCCAGCAGCTTGGTACCGGGACAGGGGCCCAGTTTCGGCAATGAGCAGTTCTTC
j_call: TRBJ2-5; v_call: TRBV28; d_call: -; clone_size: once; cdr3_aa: CASSLEKARSNQETQYF; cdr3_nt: TGTGCCAGCAGTCTCGAGAAGGCTAGATCCAACCAAGAGACCCAGTACTTC
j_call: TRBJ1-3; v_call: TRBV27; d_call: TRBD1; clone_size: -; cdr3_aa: CASSLRTGGFRGNTIYF; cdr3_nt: TGTGCCAGCAGTTTAAGGACAGGGGGGTTCCGTGGAAACACCATATATTTT
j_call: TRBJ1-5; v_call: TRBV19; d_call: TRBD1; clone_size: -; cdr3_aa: CASTMDRVRSQPQHF; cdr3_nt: TGTGCCAGTACCATGGACAGGGTTAGGAGTCAGCCCCAGCATTTT
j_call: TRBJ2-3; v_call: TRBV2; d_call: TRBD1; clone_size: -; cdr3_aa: CASSPTGWTDTQYF; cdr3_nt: TGTGCCAGCAGTCCGACAGGGTGGACAGATACGCAGTATTTT
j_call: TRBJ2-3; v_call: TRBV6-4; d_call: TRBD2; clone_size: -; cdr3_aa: CASRKEIAGTTDTQYF; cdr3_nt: TGTGCCAGCAGGAAGGAGATAGCGGGGACCACAGATACGCAGTATTTT
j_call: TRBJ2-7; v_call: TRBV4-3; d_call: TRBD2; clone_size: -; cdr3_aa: CASSPRAGHEQYF; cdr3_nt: TGCGCCAGCAGCCCTCGAGCGGGACACGAGCAGTACTTC
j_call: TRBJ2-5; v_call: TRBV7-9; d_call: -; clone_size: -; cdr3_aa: CASSLPEGIQETQYF; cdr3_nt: TGTGCCAGCAGCTTACCTGAGGGAATACAAGAGACCCAGTACTTC
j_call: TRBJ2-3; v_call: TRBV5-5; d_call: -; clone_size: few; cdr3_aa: CASNGLQEGTQYF; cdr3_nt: TGTGCCAGCAACGGTCTTCAGGAGGGTACGCAGTATTTT
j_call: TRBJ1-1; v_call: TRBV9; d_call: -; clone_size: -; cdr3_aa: CASSVAGTGEAFF; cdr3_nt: TGTGCCAGCAGCGTAGCCGGAACAGGTGAAGCTTTCTTT
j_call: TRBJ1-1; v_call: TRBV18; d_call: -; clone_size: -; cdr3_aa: CASSQGLNTEAFF; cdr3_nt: TGTGCCAGCTCACAGGGGCTGAACACTGAAGCTTTCTTT
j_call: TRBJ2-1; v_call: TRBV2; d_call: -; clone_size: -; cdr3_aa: CASRGSGLSYNEQFF; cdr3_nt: TGTGCCAGCAGGGGAAGCGGGCTCTCCTACAATGAGCAGTTCTTC
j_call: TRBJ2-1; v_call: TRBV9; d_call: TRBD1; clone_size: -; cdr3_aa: CASSVWNRGLGEQFF; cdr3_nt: TGTGCCAGCAGCGTTTGGAACAGGGGCCTCGGCGAGCAGTTCTTC
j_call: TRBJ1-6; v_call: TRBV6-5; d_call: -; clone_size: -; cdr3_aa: CASSYDQGGNSPLHF; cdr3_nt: TGTGCCAGCAGTTACGATCAGGGAGGGAATTCACCCCTCCACTTT
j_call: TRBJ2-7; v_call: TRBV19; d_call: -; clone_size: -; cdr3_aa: CASSAQTNYEQYF; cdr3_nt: TGTGCCAGTAGTGCCCAGACAAACTACGAGCAGTACTTC
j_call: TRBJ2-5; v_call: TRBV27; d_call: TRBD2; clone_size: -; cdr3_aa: CASSWGGTQYF; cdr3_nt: TGTGCCAGCAGTTGGGGGGGGACCCAGTACTTC
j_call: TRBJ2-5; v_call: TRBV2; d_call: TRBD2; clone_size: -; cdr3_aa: CASSPPGLAVGPQYF; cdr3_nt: TGTGCCAGCAGCCCCCCCGGACTAGCGGTTGGACCCCAGTACTTC
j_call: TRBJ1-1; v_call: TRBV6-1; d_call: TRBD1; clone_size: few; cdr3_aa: CAIRQGSTEAFF; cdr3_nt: TGTGCCATCCGACAGGGATCCACTGAAGCTTTCTTT
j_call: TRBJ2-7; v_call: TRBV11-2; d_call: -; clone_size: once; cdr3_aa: CASSLDGQWPSYEQYF; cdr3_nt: TGTGCCAGCAGCTTAGACGGACAGTGGCCCTCCTACGAGCAGTACTTC
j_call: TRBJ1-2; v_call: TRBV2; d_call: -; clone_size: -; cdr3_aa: CASLRVPYGYTF; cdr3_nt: TGTGCCAGCCTCAGGGTTCCCTATGGCTACACCTTC